Described below is a single T cell receptor (beta chain) sequence and its context. Its antigen is currently unknown. The data belong to a study of shared clonotypes between healthy human individuals. Findings of the study overall: Rarefaction revealed incomplete sorted-subset sequencing despite large depth.

Assay used: immunoSEQ multiplex PCR; TCRdb lists only in-frame clones, some missing. The table shows around 700,000 clones, with roughly 78% occurring only once. The CDR3 has 14 residues. The germline CDR1 and CDR2 sequences are WSHSY and SAAADI. The ends lost 5 bases at V and 3 bases at J; junction bases unmatched: 5. The chain combines TRBV10-2 with TRBJ2-7, with 9 bases identical to TRBD1. This receptor was obtained from a woman in her thirties in good health. Specimen: memory CD4+ T cells sorted from blood. Subset defined: CD45RA-negative fraction. CDR3 sequence (DNA): TGCGCCAGCAGTAAAGACAGGGGGTTCTACGAGCAGTACTTC. Encoded protein: CASSKDRGFYEQYF.